These T cell receptor beta chains were read from a single sample in a study of a mutant IDH1 vaccine in newly diagnosed glioma. This table comes from immunoSEQ multiplex PCR, and its TCRdb copy is limited to in-frame clones, with some not included. This table has tens of thousands of clones, 60% to 75% appearing once. These receptors lack a known antigen. Sequencing used PBMCs, obtained from a glioma patient whose treatment included an IDH1 peptide vaccine. These receptors were obtained from a man aged 45-65 years with glioma. The CDR3 runs from the conserved cysteine through the conserved F or W. A D gene is named only where the DNA matches it firmly. The size field is filled for only some rows; it gives once, few, many or a size class.

V gene	J gene	clone size	D gene	CDR3 DNA	CDR3 protein
TRBV4-2	TRBJ1-2	.	.	TGTGCCAGCAGCCAAGATGAGGGGTCGGGCTATGGCTACACCTTC	CASSQDEGSGYGYTF
TRBV5-1	TRBJ2-7	few	TRBD2	TGCGCCAGCAGCTTTGAAGCGGGGTGGGACGAGCAGTACTTC	CASSFEAGWDEQYF
TRBV30	TRBJ1-6	.	.	TGTGCCTGGAAAGACGGGTCCGAAAATTCACCCCTCCACTTT	CAWKDGSENSPLHF
TRBV6-6	TRBJ1-5	.	.	TGTGCCAGCAGTTTGCGGGGGGTCCAGCCCCAGCATTTT	CASSLRGVQPQHF
TRBV7-2	TRBJ1-4	.	.	TGTGCCAGCAGCCCCGCGGGGGCCCACGTGGGTGAAAAACTGTTTTTT	CASSPAGAHVGEKLFF
TRBV7-9	TRBJ1-1	.	TRBD1	TGTGCCAGCAGCTTAGCAGGAGGACAGGGGGAGAAGGCTTTCTTT	CASSLAGGQGEKAFF
TRBV5-4	TRBJ1-3	.	.	TGTGCCAGCAGCCCAGGGCTCGGCGGAAACACCATATATTTT	CASSPGLGGNTIYF
TRBV28	TRBJ2-2	.	.	TGTGCCACCACCTCGCAGGGGACTGTGAACACCGGGGAGCTGTTTTTT	CATTSQGTVNTGELFF
TRBV9	TRBJ2-5	.	TRBD2	TGTGCCAGCAGCGTAACAGCGGGGGTGGGGGAGACCCAGTACTTC	CASSVTAGVGETQYF
TRBV28	TRBJ1-1	.	.	TGTGCCAGCAGTCTCCTGGGACCGTTGGCCACTGAAGCTTTCTTT	CASSLLGPLATEAFF
TRBV4-2	TRBJ1-2	.	.	TGTGCCAGCAGCCAAGGATCCCTAGAATATGGCTACACCTTC	CASSQGSLEYGYTF
TRBV29-1	TRBJ1-5	.	.	TGCAGCGTTGAAACGGGTATAGGTCAGCCCCAGCATTTT	CSVETGIGQPQHF
TRBV4-3	TRBJ1-1	.	.	TGCGCCAGCAGCCAAGATGACAGACCTGGGGCAGCTTTCTTT	CASSQDDRPGAAFF
TRBV18	TRBJ2-7	.	.	TGTGCCAGCTCATCAAGCTCCTACGAGCAGTACTTC	CASSSSSYEQYF
TRBV5-1	TRBJ1-6	.	.	TGCGCCAGCAGCTTGGCTGCCGCCAGCTCCTATAATTCACCCCTCCACTTT	CASSLAAASSYNSPLHF
TRBV19	TRBJ2-6	.	.	TGTGCCAGTAGCCCCCTGACAGCCCGGAGCAACGTCCTGACTTTC	CASSPLTARSNVLTF
TRBV5-4	TRBJ1-2	once	TRBD1	TGTGCCAGCAGCCAACGGGACAGCTATGGCTACACCTTC	CASSQRDSYGYTF